This T cell receptor (beta chain) was identified in a study of a mutant IDH1 vaccine in newly diagnosed glioma. In the study overall: The sex distribution of treated patients was around 62% male and about 38% female, with a mean age of roughly 40 years. Study-wide results and limits: Among top peripheral T cell clonotypes, changes seemed unrelated to pseudoprogression.

The CDR3 extends over 17 amino acids. The V gene's germline CDR1 is SNHLY and CDR2 FYNNEI. With V trimmed by 8 bases and J by 3 bases, 14 bases remained unmatched. The time point denotes: week 23, last vaccination. Each dose delivered 300 ug of mutant IDH1 20-mer peptide subcutaneously with imiquimod. The data were produced by immunoSEQ multiplex PCR, yet TCRdb's version contains in-frame clones alone and is incomplete. The repertoire includes 60,000 to 85,000 clones, 75% to 90% of them detected once, and 0.77% sits in the top ten. Regarding this clone: What it recognizes is unknown.

The sequence came from a woman aged 45-60 years with glioma. The chain links TRBV2 to TRBJ2-7; 12 bases map to TRBD2. Material: PBMCs, obtained from a glioma patient whose treatment included an IDH1 peptide vaccine. The CDR3: CASVEGLSTSGGYEQYF. The CDR3 DNA reads TGTGCCAGCGTGGAGGGGTTGTCGACTAGCGGGGGCTACGAGCAGTACTTC.